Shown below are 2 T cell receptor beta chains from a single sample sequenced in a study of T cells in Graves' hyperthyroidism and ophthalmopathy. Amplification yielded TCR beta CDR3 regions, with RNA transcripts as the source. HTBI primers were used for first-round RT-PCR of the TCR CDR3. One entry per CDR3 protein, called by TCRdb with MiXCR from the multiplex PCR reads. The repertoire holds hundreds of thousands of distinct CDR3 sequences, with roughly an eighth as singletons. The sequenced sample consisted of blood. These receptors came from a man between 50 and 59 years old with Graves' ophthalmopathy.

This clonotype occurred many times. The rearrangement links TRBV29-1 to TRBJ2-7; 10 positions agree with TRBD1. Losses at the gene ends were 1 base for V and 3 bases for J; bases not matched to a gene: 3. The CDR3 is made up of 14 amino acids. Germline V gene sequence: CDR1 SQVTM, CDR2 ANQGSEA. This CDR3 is CSVEGGDRGYEQYF. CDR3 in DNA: TGCAGCGTTGAAGGGGGGGACAGGGGCTACGAGCAGTACTTC.

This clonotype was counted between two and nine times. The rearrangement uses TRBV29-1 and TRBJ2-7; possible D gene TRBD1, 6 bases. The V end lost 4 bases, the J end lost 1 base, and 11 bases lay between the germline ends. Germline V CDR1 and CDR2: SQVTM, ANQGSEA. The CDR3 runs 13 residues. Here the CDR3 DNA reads TGCAGCGTTGTGGGAACAGGGTCCTACGAGCAGTACTTC. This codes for CSVVGTGSYEQYF.